This TCR beta chain was retrieved from a study of shared clonotypes between healthy human individuals. TCRdb keeps only in-frame clones here, not all; method: immunoSEQ multiplex PCR. The sample records over 400,000 clones, almost 80% being singletons. Germline assignment: CDR1 SGHKS and CDR2 YYEKEE (reference sequence). The CDR3 runs 15 residues. The V and J ends lost 4 bases and 5 bases, in that order; junction bases with no gene match: 9. This clonotype originated in a woman in her 40s in good health. Some clones in this sample may be carry-over from other donors' samples. This chain connects TRBV5-5 to TRBJ2-5, with TRBD2 matching over 9 bases. Sequencing was done on a sample of PBMCs. The CDR3 loop reads CASSPPQSGRETQYF. CDR3 coding DNA: TGTGCCAGCAGCCCTCCACAAAGCGGGAGGGAGACCCAGTACTTC. Filled out from reference TRBV5-5 and TRBJ2-5, the complete variable domain reads DAGVTQSPTHLIKTRGQQVTLRCSPISGHKSVSWYQQVLGQGPQFIFQYYEKEERGRGNFPDRFSARQFPNYSSELNVNALLLGDSALYLCASSPPQSGRETQYFGPGTRLLVL.